The 30 T cell receptor beta chains listed next were all sequenced from one sample in a study of shared clonotypes between healthy human individuals. TCRdb's copy holds only in-frame clones and misses some; the assay was immunoSEQ multiplex PCR. The repertoire holds millions of clones, with 85% to 95% as singletons. Material for sequencing was naive CD4+ T cells from PBMCs. Sample subset: CD45RA+ positively selected. Receptors were obtained from a man aged 18 to 35 in good health. Some clones in this sample may be carry-over from other donors' samples.

Worth noting for this clone: An end of the junction differs from the germline gene, which may be a read error. The chain is built from TRBV30 and TRBJ2-6, with D uncertain. Germline V gene data show CDR1 as GTSNPN and CDR2 as SVGIG (reference sequence). CDR3 length: 13 amino acids. The CDR3 bases are TGTGCCTGGAGTAGCTCTGAGGCCAACGTCCTGACTTTC. It translates to CAWSSSEANVLTF.

The chain has TRBV29-1 and TRBJ1-2; D unclear. This CDR3 region has 13 residues. CDR1 SQVTM and CDR2 ANQGSEA come from the germline V gene. The V end was cut by 1 base, the J end by 0 bases, with 6 bases between. The CDR3 sequence is CSVEGQPNYGYTF. The CDR3 bases are TGCAGCGTTGAAGGTCAGCCTAACTATGGCTACACCTTC. Looking up the rest from reference TRBV29-1 and TRBJ1-2 gives the full variable domain: SAVISQKPSRDICQRGTSLTIQCQVDSQVTMMFWYRQQPGQSLTLIATANQGSEATYESGFVIDKFPISRPNLTFSTLTVSNMSPEDSSIYLCSVEGQPNYGYTFGSGTRLTVV.

The chain joins TRBV19 to TRBJ2-2; the D gene is possibly TRBD1 (6 bases). Germline CDR1 reads LNHDA; CDR2 reads SQIVND (reference sequence). The CDR3 has 17 residues. Trimming left V 9 bases short and J 8 bases short, with 28 bases between. CDR3 nucleotides: TGTGCCAGCACCCGCGGACTGAACAGGGTCGCTGTTGGGGAGCTGTTTTTT. It yields the protein CASTRGLNRVAVGELFF. The full variable domain, completed using reference TRBV19 and TRBJ2-2, is DGGITQSPKYLFRKEGQNVTLSCEQNLNHDAMYWYRQDPGQGLRLIYYSQIVNDFQKGDIAEGYSVSREKKESFPLTVTSAQKNPTAFYLCASTRGLNRVAVGELFFGEGSRLTVL.

The chain recombines TRBV4-3 with TRBJ1-1; TRBD1 is a possible D gene (6 bases). V lost 3 bases and J lost 5, with 13 bases in between. This CDR3 is 14 amino acids long. CDR1 and CDR2 (germline): LGHNA, YSLEER. Here the CDR3 reads CASSQLQGLTEAFF. CDR3 nucleotide sequence: TGCGCCAGCAGCCAGCTACAGGGTTTGACTGAAGCTTTCTTT.

The chain couples TRBV9 to TRBJ2-1, with D possibly being TRBD2 (6 bases). The CDR3 spans 15 residues. Germline CDR1 is SGDLS and CDR2 is YYNGEE. Trimming took 0 bases from V and 5 from J, leaving 12 bases between them. Written as DNA, the CDR3 is TGTGCCAGCAGCGTAGCGTCTCTAGCGAACAATGAGCAGTTCTTC. This gives the protein CASSVASLANNEQFF.

The rearrangement links TRBV2 to TRBJ2-1; no definite D call. Germline loops: CDR1 SNHLY, CDR2 FYNNEI. This CDR3 is 14 amino acids long. Between the trimmed V and J ends, which lost 1 base and 2 bases, there was a span of 6 bases. DNA of the CDR3: TGTGCCAGCAGTGAAGGACCCCCCTACAATGAGCAGTTCTTC. It is translated as CASSEGPPYNEQFF.

This clone was recorded only once. The chain is built from TRBV25-1 and TRBJ2-1, with D perhaps given as TRBD1 or TRBD2 (6 bases each). The CDR3 is made up of 16 amino acids. Trimming stripped 10 bases from V and 5 bases from J, with 24 bases between. Germline CDR1 and CDR2: MGHDK and SYGVNS. The CDR3 protein is CATSFLGGQTNNEQFF. As DNA, the CDR3 is TGTGCCACGAGTTTTTTGGGGGGACAAACAAACAATGAGCAGTTCTTC.

This clone has a handful of counts. In nucleotides, the CDR3 is TGTGCCAGCAGCCAAGAATTCAGCCGGGTGGCTTTCTTT. Amino acids: CASSQEFSRVAFF. The rearrangement joins TRBV14 to TRBJ1-1, with D unresolved. Trimming took off 0 bases at V and 11 bases at J, with 13 bases between the two ends. CDR1 SGHDN and CDR2 FVKESK come from the germline V gene. The CDR3 loop spans 13 amino acids. The variable domain in full, completed from reference TRBV14 and TRBJ1-1, reads EAGVTQFPSHSVIEKGQTVTLRCDPISGHDNLYWYRRVMGKEIKFLLHFVKESKQDESGMPNNRFLAERTGGTYSTLKVQPAELEDSGVYFCASSQEFSRVAFFGQGTRLTVV.

Comments on this clone: The sample holds other DNA sequences that translate to the same CDR3. In DNA form, the CDR3 reads TGCGCCAGCAGCCAAGTGGGGCAGCTCAATCAGCCCCAGCATTTT. Its protein is CASSQVGQLNQPQHF. The rearrangement joins TRBV4-1 to TRBJ1-5; D is perhaps TRBD1 (5 bases). The germline V gene encodes CDR1 MGHRA and CDR2 YSYEKL. Trimming stripped 1 base from V and 3 bases from J, with 10 bases between. CDR3 length equals 15 residues.

The rearrangement uses TRBV28 and TRBJ2-5, with D tentatively TRBD1 (5 bases). V was cut by 5 bases and J by 5 bases, with 18 bases left in between. This CDR3 has 15 amino acids. The germline CDR1 and CDR2 sequences are MDHEN and SYDVKM. In DNA, the CDR3 is TGTGCCAGCAGTAGGCAGGACAAAGGCAGGGAGACCCAGTACTTC. As protein: CASSRQDKGRETQYF.

The chain joins TRBV28 to TRBJ2-7; D tentatively fits TRBD1 or TRBD2 (6 bases each). The CDR3 runs 15 residues. Germline CDR1 MDHEN, CDR2 SYDVKM. The V end lost 5 bases, the J end lost 0 bases, and 14 bases lay between the germline ends. The CDR3 coding sequence is TGTGCCAGCAGTGAACCAGGAGGGGGCTCCTACGAGCAGTACTTC. It is translated as CASSEPGGGSYEQYF. Drawing the rest from reference TRBV28 and TRBJ2-7, the complete variable domain is DVKVTQSSRYLVKRTGEKVFLECVQDMDHENMFWYRQDPGLGLRLIYFSYDVKMKEKGDIPEGYSVSREKKERFSLILESASTNQTSMYLCASSEPGGGSYEQYFGPGTRLTVT.

As concerns this clone: Other DNA sequences in this specimen translate into the identical CDR3. The chain recombines TRBV5-1 with TRBJ2-3, with D maybe TRBD2 (6 bases). Germline assignment: CDR1 SGHRS and CDR2 YFSETQ. The CDR3 consists of 15 residues. The V gene lost 2 bases and the J gene lost 0 bases, with 10 bases spanning the gap. CDR3 in amino acids: CASSFSGTSTDTQYF. In DNA form, the CDR3 reads TGCGCCAGCAGCTTTTCGGGGACTAGCACAGATACGCAGTATTTT.

Here the CDR3 reads CSGLAGQGHSRVEKLFF. CDR3 sequence (DNA): TGCAGCGGGTTAGCGGGACAGGGTCATAGTCGGGTTGAAAAACTGTTTTTT. The chain recombines TRBV29-1 with TRBJ1-4, with 9 bases fitting TRBD1. This CDR3 is built from 17 residues. The germline gives CDR1 SQVTM, CDR2 ANQGSEA. The ends lost 7 bases at V and 7 bases at J; junction bases unmatched: 19.

The chain has TRBV28 and TRBJ2-7; D may be TRBD1 (5 bases). Germline CDR1 and CDR2: MDHEN and SYDVKM. CDR3 size: 16 residues. V gave up 2 bases and J gave up 2 bases, with 16 bases separating them. The CDR3 bases are TGTGCCAGCAGTTTAATCCAGGGTCACCTTCCCTACGAGCAGTACTTC. It encodes CASSLIQGHLPYEQYF.

V usage is TRBV28 and J usage is TRBJ2-2; 10 bases match TRBD1. The CDR3 is 14 amino acids. The germline V gene encodes CDR1 MDHEN and CDR2 SYDVKM. The trim removed 8 bases at V and 4 bases at J, leaving 4 bases unmatched. The CDR3 DNA follows: TGTGCCAGCGGGACAGGGGCCCTCACCGGGGAGCTGTTTTTT. Its protein is CASGTGALTGELFF.

The genes are TRBV9 and TRBJ2-7; 8 bases agree with TRBD2. V lost 4 bases and J lost 4; bases outside the gene matches: 13. Per the germline V gene, CDR1 is SGDLS and CDR2 is YYNGEE. The CDR3 is 16 amino acids. The CDR3, as DNA: TGTGCCAGCAGCCGACTACCAAGCGGGAGAATGTACGAGCAGTACTTC. Protein product: CASSRLPSGRMYEQYF.

J is TRBJ1-2 and V is TRBV2; no reliable D call. Per germline, CDR1 SNHLY and CDR2 FYNNEI. The CDR3 extends over 13 amino acids. Deletions cut 2 bases from V and 7 bases from J, with 11 bases between. The CDR3 here is CASSEQETFGYTF. DNA for the CDR3: TGTGCCAGCAGTGAACAGGAGACTTTTGGCTACACCTTC.

The chain has TRBV5-4 and TRBJ2-2; the D call may be TRBD1 or TRBD2 (6 bases each). Germline-derived CDR1 and CDR2 are SGHNT and YYREEE (reference sequence). Trimming took 1 base from V and 0 from J, leaving 16 bases between them. The CDR3 totals 18 residues. The DNA for the CDR3 is TGTGCCAGCAGCTTGTACCCCGGGGGCTCTGCGAACACCGGGGAGCTGTTTTTT. Protein sequence: CASSLYPGGSANTGELFF.

For the CDR3, the DNA is TGCGCCAGCAGCGGGGGACGAAACTACGAGCAGTACTTC. Translated: CASSGGRNYEQYF. The rearrangement uses TRBV5-1 and TRBJ2-7; tentatively, D is TRBD1 or TRBD2 (5 bases each). The ends were cut back, 4 bases at V and 3 bases at J, with 11 bases in the middle. The germline gives CDR1 SGHRS, CDR2 YFSETQ. The CDR3 spans 13 residues. The full variable domain, in which reference TRBV5-1 and TRBJ2-7 provide the parts outside the CDR3, is KAGVTQTPRYLIKTRGQQVTLSCSPISGHRSVSWYQQTPGQGLQFLFEYFSETQRNKGNFPGRFSGRQFSNSRSEMNVSTLELGDSALYLCASSGGRNYEQYFGPGTRLTVT.

The chain links TRBV7-2 to TRBJ2-3; no firm D call. The CDR3 consists of 16 residues. V dropped 4 bases and J dropped 2 bases, with 16 bases sitting between them. Germline-derived CDR1 and CDR2 are SGHTA and FQGNSA. For the CDR3, the DNA is TGTGCCAGCAGCTCCCTCGGCGGTCGCACCACAGATACGCAGTATTTT. This sequence encodes CASSSLGGRTTDTQYF.

The table lists this clone with a count of one. The V and J genes are TRBV11-2 and TRBJ2-3, with D possibly being TRBD1 or TRBD2 (5 bases each). The CDR3 extends over 14 amino acids. The germline gives CDR1 SGHAT, CDR2 FQNNGV. Between the trimmed V and J ends, which lost 5 bases and 6 bases, there was a span of 15 bases. The CDR3 is CASSRTRGVDTQYF. The CDR3 region has the DNA TGTGCCAGCAGCCGCACTAGGGGCGTCGATACGCAGTATTTT.

This clone was counted once. The V and J genes are TRBV7-6 and TRBJ2-5; D tentatively reads TRBD1 or TRBD2 (5 bases each). Germline V lookup: CDR1 SGHVS, CDR2 FNYEAQ. Trimming pared 0 bases from V and 5 bases from J, leaving 10 bases between. The CDR3 contains 14 residues. DNA for the CDR3: TGTGCCAGCAGCTTAGCGCCGAGGGGCGAGACCCAGTACTTC. Protein product: CASSLAPRGETQYF.

The rearrangement joins TRBV28 to TRBJ2-5; D tentatively reads TRBD1 or TRBD2 (5 bases each). There are 15 residues in the CDR3. Trimming stripped 4 bases from V and 5 bases from J, with 17 bases between. Looked up from germline, CDR1 is MDHEN and CDR2 is SYDVKM. CDR3 loop: CASSSLRRGRETQYF. CDR3 coding DNA: TGTGCCAGCAGTTCACTAAGAAGGGGACGCGAGACCCAGTACTTC.

This sequence joins TRBV9 and TRBJ2-7; no clear D. The CDR3 loop spans 15 amino acids. CDR1 is SGDLS, CDR2 YYNGEE, per germline. V shed 0 bases and J shed 0 bases, with 10 bases lying between them. The CDR3 DNA follows: TGTGCCAGCAGCGTAGGGGCAGATCCCTCCTACGAGCAGTACTTC. Protein sequence: CASSVGADPSYEQYF.

About this clone itself: The same CDR3 also results from other DNA sequences found in this sample. The chain uses TRBV2 and TRBJ2-7; no definite D call. The CDR3 contains 11 residues. V gave up 4 bases and J gave up 6 bases, with 7 bases separating them. The germline CDR1 and CDR2 sequences are SNHLY and FYNNEI. The CDR3, as DNA: TGTGCCAGCAGTGTTTCGGGCGAGCAGTACTTC. Protein sequence: CASSVSGEQYF.

This clone was seen just once. The rearrangement joins TRBV4-3 to TRBJ2-3, with 13 bases identical to TRBD2. V was clipped by 2 bases and J by 4 bases; unmatched bases: 3. CDR3 size: 16 residues. The V gene's germline CDR1 is LGHNA and CDR2 YSLEER. CDR3 bases: TGCGCCAGCAGCCAAACGACTAGCGGGAGGTCAGATACGCAGTATTTT. Protein: CASSQTTSGRSDTQYF.

With respect to this clone: The same CDR3 also results from other DNA sequences found in this sample. The CDR3 is CAWSVNGRNTIYF. DNA for the CDR3: TGTGCCTGGAGTGTAAATGGGAGAAACACCATATATTTT. This chain connects TRBV30 to TRBJ1-3; D unclear. CDR1 GTSNPN and CDR2 SVGIG come from the germline V gene (reference sequence). The V end was cut by 0 bases, the J end by 5 bases, with 8 bases between. This CDR3 is built from 13 residues.

This chain connects TRBV9 to TRBJ2-1; a weak D match, TRBD2 (6 bases). V was shortened by 3 bases and J by 9 bases, with 19 bases between the two germline ends. CDR1 and CDR2 from the germline V gene are SGDLS and YYNGEE. The length of the CDR3 is 15 residues. The DNA for the CDR3 is TGTGCCAGCAGCGCGGCGGGACTCGCGCCCGGTGAGCAGTTCTTC. Translation: CASSAAGLAPGEQFF.

The V gene is TRBV28, the J gene TRBJ1-2, with unresolved D. With 10 bases removed from V and 0 bases from J, the gap between germline ends came to 12 bases. Germline CDR1 MDHEN, CDR2 SYDVKM. This CDR3 comprises 13 residues. The CDR3 nucleotides are TGTGCCAACCACCGACTCCCTAACTATGGCTACACCTTC. It translates to CANHRLPNYGYTF.

The V and J genes are TRBV15 and TRBJ2-3; 14 bases map to TRBD2. CDR3 size: 21 residues. The junction had 14 bases not matched to a gene; V was cut back by 2 bases and J by 1 base. CDR1 is LNHNV and CDR2 is YYDKDF in the germline V gene (reference sequence). CDR3 residues: CATSRQGTSGRRGYGTDTQYF. The CDR3 DNA sequence: TGTGCCACCAGCAGACAAGGGACTAGCGGGAGACGTGGGTATGGCACAGATACGCAGTATTTT.